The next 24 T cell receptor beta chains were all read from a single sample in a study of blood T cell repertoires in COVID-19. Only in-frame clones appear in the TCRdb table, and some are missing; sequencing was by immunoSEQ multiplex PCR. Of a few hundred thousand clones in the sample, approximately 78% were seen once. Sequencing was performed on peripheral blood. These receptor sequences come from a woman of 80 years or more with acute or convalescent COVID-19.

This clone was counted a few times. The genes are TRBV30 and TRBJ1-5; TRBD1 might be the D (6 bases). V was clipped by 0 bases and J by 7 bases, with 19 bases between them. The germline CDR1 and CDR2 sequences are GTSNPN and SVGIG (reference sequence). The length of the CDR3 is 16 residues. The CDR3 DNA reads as TGTGCCTGGAGTGTAGGTGGGGGCGCAGAGAGGCAGCCCCAGCATTTT. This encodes CAWSVGGGAERQPQHF.

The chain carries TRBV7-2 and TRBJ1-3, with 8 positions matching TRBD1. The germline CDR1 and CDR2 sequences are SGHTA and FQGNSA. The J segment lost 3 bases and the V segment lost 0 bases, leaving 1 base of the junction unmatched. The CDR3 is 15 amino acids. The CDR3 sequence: CASSLARGLGNTIYF. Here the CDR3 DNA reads TGTGCCAGCAGCTTAGCCAGGGGGCTTGGAAACACCATATATTTT.

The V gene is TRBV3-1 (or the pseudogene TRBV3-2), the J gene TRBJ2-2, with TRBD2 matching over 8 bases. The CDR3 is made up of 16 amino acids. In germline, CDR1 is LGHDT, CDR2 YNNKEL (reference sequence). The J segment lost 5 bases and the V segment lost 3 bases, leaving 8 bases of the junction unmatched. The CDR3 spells CASSQGASGGTGELFF. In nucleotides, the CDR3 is TGTGCCAGCAGCCAGGGGGCGAGCGGGGGTACCGGGGAGCTGTTTTTT.

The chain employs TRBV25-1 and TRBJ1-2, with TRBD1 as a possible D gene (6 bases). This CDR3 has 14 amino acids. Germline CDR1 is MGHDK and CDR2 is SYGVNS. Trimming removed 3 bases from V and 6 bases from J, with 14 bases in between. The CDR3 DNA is TGTGCCAGCAGTGATACACAGGGACCCCATGGCTACACCTTC. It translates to CASSDTQGPHGYTF.

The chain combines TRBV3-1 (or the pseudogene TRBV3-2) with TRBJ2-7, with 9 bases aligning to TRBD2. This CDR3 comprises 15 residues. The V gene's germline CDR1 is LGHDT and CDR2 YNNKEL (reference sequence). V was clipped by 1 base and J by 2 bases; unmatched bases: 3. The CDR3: CASSQGRGGPYEQYF. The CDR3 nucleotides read TGTGCCAGCAGCCAAGGGCGGGGGGGCCCCTACGAGCAGTACTTC.

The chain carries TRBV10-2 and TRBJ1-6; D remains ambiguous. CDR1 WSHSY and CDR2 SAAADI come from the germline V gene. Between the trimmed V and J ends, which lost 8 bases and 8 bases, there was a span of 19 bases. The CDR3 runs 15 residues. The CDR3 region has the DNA TGCGCCAGCCGGCCCTTGGAGAGGTTGGATTCACCCCTCCACTTT. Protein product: CASRPLERLDSPLHF.

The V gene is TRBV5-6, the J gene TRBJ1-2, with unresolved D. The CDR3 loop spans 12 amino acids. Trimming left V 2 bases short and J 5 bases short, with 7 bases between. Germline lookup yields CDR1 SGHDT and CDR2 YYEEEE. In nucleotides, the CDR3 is TGTGCCAGCAGCTTCAGACTATATGGCTACACCTTC. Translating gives CASSFRLYGYTF.

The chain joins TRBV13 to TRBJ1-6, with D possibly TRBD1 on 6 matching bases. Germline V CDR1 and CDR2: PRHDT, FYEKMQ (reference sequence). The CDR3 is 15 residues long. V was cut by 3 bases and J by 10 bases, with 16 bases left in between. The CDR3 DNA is TGTGCCAGCAGCTTTAGTGGGGGCACAGGCTCACCCCTCCACTTT. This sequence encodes CASSFSGGTGSPLHF.

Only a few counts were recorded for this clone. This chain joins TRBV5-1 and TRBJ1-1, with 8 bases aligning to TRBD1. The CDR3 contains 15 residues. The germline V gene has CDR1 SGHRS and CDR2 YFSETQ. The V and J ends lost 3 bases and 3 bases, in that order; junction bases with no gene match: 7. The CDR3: CASSSGQDRDTEAFF. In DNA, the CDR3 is TGCGCCAGCAGCTCGGGACAGGATCGAGACACTGAAGCTTTCTTT.

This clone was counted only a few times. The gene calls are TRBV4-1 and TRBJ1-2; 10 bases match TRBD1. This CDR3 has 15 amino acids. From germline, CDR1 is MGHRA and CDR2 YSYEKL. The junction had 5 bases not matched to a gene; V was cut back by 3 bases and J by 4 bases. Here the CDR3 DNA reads TGCGCCAGCAGCCAGCTTGGACAGGGGGTCTATGGCTACACCTTC. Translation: CASSQLGQGVYGYTF.

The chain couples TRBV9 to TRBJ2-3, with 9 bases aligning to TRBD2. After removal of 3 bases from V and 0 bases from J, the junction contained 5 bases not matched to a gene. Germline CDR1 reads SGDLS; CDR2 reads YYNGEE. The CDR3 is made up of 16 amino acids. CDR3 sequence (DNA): TGTGCCAGCAGCGACAGCGGGGGGATTAGCACAGATACGCAGTATTTT. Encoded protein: CASSDSGGISTDTQYF.

The CDR3 coding sequence is TGTGCCAGCAGTTTACAGTACAATGAGCAGTTCTTC. Translated: CASSLQYNEQFF. This rearrangement joins TRBV12-3 or TRBV12-4 to TRBJ2-1; D is ambiguous. Trimming stripped 2 bases from V and 4 bases from J, with 3 bases between. This CDR3 has 12 residues.

CDR3 sequence (DNA): TGTGCCAGCAGCTTAGAAGCGGCTGCGGGGGATGGCTACACCTTC. Translated: CASSLEAAAGDGYTF. The rearrangement links TRBV7-9 to TRBJ1-2; maybe TRBD1 (5 bases). The V end lost 1 base, the J end lost 6 bases, and 15 bases lay between the germline ends. Germline values: CDR1 SEHNR, CDR2 FQNEAQ (reference sequence). The length of the CDR3 is 15 residues.

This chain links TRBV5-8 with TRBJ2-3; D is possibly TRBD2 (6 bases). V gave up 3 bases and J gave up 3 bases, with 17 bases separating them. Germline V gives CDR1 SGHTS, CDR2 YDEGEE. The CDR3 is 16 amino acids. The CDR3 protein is CASSWRGMGGTDTQYF. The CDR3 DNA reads TGTGCCAGCAGCTGGCGAGGTATGGGGGGAACAGATACGCAGTATTTT.

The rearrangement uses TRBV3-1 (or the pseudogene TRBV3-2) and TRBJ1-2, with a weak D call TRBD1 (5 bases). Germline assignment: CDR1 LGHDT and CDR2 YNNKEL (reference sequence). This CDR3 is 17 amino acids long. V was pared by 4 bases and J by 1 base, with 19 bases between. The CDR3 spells CASSLAGDGALNYGYTF. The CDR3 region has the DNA TGTGCCAGCAGCCTAGCGGGGGACGGGGCCCTTAACTATGGCTACACCTTC.

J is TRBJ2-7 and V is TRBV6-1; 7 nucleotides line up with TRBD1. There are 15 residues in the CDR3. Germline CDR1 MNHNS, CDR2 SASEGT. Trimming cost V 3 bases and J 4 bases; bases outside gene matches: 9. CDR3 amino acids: CASSDRKTGTYEQYF. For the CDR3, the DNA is TGTGCCAGCAGTGACCGTAAGACAGGGACGTACGAGCAGTACTTC.

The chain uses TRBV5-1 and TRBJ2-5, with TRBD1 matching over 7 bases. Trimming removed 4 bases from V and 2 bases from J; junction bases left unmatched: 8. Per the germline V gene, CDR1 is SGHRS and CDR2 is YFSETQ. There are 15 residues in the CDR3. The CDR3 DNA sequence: TGCGCCAGCAGCCGACAGGGTCGAATACAAGAGACCCAGTACTTC. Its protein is CASSRQGRIQETQYF.

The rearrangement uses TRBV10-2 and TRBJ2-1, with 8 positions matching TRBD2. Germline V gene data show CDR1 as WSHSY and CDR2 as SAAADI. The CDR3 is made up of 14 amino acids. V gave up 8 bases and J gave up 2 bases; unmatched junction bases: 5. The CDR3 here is CASREGRPYNEQFF. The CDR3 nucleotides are TGCGCCAGCCGGGAGGGGCGGCCCTACAATGAGCAGTTCTTC.

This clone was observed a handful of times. CDR3 in amino acids: CASSPGGGEAFF. CDR3 DNA sequence: TGTGCCAGCAGCCCCGGGGGGGGAGAGGCTTTCTTT. The gene calls are TRBV9 and TRBJ1-1; D possibly corresponds to TRBD1 (5 bases). CDR1 and CDR2 from the germline V gene are SGDLS and YYNGEE. The CDR3 runs 12 residues. Between the trimmed V and J ends, which lost 4 bases and 11 bases, there was a span of 15 bases.

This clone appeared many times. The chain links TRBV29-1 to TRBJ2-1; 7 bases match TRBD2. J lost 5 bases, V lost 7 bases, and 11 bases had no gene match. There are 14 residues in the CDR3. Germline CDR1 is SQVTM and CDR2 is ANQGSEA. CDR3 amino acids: CSGREVAGNNEQFF. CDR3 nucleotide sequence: TGCAGCGGGAGAGAGGTAGCGGGCAACAATGAGCAGTTCTTC.

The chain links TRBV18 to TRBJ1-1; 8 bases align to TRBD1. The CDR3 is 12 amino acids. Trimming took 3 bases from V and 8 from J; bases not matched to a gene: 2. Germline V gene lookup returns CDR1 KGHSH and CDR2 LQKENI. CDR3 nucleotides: TGTGCCAGCTCACCTCGGGACAGGGAAGCTTTCTTT. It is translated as CASSPRDREAFF.

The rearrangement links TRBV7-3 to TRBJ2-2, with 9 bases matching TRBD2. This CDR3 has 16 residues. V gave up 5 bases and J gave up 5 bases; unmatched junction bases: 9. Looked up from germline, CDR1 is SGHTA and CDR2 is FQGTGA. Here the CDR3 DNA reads TGTGCCAGCAGCCACGGGGTAGCGGGAGAAACCGGGGAGCTGTTTTTT. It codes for CASSHGVAGETGELFF.

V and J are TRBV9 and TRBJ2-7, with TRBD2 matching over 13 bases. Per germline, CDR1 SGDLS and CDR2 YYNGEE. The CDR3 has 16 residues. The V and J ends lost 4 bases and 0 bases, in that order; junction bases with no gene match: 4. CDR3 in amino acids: CASSPGTSGNSYEQYF. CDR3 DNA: TGTGCCAGCAGCCCCGGGACTAGCGGGAACTCCTACGAGCAGTACTTC.

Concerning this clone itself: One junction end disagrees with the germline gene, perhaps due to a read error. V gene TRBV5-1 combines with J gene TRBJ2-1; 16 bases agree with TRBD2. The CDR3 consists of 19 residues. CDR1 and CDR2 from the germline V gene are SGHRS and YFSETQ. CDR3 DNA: TGCGCCAGCAGCTTGGCCGGGACTAGCGGGAGGGCCTCCCACAATGAGCAGTTCTTC. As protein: CASSLAGTSGRASHNEQFF.